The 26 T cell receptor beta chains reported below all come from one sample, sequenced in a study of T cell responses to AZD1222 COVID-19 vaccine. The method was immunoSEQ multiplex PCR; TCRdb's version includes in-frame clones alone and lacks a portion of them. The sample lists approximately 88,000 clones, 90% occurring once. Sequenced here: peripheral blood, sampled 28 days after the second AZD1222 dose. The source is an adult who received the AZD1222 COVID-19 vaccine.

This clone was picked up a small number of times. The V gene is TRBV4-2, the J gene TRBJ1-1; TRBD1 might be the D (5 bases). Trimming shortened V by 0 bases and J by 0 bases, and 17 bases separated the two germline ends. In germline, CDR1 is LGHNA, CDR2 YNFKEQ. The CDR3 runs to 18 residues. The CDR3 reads CASSQDPQGGVMNTEAFF. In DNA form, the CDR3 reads TGTGCCAGCAGCCAAGATCCGCAGGGCGGTGTGATGAACACTGAAGCTTTCTTT.

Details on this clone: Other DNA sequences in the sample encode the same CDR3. The CDR3, as DNA: TGTGCCAGCTCACCAGGCCAGGGGAACACTGAAGCTTTCTTT. This gives the protein CASSPGQGNTEAFF. The J gene is TRBJ1-1, the V gene TRBV18, with D possibly being TRBD1 (5 bases). Germline V gene data show CDR1 as KGHSH and CDR2 as LQKENI. This CDR3 spans 14 amino acids. Trimming removed 2 bases at V and 1 base at J, with 8 bases between.

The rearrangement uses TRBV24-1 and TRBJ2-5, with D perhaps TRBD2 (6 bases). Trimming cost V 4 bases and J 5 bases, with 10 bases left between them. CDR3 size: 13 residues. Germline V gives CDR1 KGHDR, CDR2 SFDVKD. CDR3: CATSDPAGETQYF. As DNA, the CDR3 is TGTGCCACCAGTGACCCGGCGGGGGAGACCCAGTACTTC.

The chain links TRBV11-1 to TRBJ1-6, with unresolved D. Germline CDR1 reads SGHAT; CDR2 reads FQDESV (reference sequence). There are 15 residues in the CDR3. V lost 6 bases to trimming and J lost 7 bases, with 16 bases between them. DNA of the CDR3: TGTGCCAGCAGAATCCTCGGCGGTAACAATTCACCCCTCCACTTT. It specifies CASRILGGNNSPLHF.

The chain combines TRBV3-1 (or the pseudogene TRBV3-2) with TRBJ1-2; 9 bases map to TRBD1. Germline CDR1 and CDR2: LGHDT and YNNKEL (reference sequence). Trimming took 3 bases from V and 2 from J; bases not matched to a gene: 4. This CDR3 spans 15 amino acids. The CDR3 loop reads CASSHRDRENYGYTF. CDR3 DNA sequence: TGTGCCAGCAGCCACCGGGACAGGGAAAACTATGGCTACACCTTC.

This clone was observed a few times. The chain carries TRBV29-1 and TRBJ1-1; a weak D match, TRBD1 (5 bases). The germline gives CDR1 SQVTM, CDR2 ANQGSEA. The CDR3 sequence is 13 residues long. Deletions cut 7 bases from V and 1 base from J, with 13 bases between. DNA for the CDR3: TGCAGCGCCACGACAGCCTCGAACACTGAAGCTTTCTTT. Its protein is CSATTASNTEAFF. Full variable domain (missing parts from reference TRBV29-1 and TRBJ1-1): SAVISQKPSRDICQRGTSLTIQCQVDSQVTMMFWYRQQPGQSLTLIATANQGSEATYESGFVIDKFPISRPNLTFSTLTVSNMSPEDSSIYLCSATTASNTEAFFGQGTRLTVV.

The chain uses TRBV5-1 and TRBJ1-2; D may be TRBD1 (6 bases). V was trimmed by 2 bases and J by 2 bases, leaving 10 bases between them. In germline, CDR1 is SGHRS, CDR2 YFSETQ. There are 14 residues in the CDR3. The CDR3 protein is CASSFSGANYGYTF. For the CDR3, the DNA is TGCGCCAGCAGCTTTTCGGGGGCCAACTATGGCTACACCTTC.

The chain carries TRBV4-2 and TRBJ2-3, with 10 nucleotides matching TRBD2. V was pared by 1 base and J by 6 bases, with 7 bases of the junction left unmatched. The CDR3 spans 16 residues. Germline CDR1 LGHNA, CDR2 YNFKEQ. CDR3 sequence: CASSQGTSGVIDTQYF. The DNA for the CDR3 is TGTGCCAGCAGCCAAGGGACTAGCGGAGTTATTGATACGCAGTATTTT.

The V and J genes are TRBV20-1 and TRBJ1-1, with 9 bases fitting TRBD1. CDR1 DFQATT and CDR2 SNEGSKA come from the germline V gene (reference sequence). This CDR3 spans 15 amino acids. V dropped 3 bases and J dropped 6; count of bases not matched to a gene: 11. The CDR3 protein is CSASSPGTGNPEAFF. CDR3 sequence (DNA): TGCAGTGCTAGTTCGCCCGGGACAGGGAATCCTGAAGCTTTCTTT.

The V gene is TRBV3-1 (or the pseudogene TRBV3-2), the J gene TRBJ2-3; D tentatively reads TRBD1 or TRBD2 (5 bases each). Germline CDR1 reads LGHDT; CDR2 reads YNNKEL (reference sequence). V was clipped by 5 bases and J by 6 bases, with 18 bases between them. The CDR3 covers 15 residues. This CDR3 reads CASSLLGGWGDTQYF. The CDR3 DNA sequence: TGTGCCAGCAGCTTACTAGGCGGATGGGGGGATACGCAGTATTTT.

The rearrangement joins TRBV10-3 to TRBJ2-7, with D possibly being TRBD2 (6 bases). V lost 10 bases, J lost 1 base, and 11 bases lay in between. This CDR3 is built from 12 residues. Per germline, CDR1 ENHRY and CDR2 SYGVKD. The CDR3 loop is CASGGTSYEQYF. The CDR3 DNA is TGTGCCAGCGGCGGGACGTCCTACGAGCAGTACTTC.

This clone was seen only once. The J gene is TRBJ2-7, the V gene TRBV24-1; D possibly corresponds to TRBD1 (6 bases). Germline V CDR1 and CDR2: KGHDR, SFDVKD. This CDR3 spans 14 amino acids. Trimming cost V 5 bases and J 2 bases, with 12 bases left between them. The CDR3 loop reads CATSAQGGTYEQYF. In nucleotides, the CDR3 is TGTGCCACCAGTGCCCAAGGGGGTACCTACGAGCAGTACTTC.

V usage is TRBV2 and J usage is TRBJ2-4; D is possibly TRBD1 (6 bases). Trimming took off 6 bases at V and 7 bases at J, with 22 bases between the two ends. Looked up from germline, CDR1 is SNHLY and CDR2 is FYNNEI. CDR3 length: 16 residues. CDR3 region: CASRRGTSGPGNIQYF. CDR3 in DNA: TGTGCCAGCAGGAGGGGGACGTCTGGGCCAGGGAACATTCAGTACTTC.

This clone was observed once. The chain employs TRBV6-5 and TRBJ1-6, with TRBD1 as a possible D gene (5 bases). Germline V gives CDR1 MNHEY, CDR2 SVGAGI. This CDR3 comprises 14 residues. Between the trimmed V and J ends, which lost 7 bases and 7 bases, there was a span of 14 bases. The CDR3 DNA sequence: TGTGCCAGCACCCCAGGGAGATTCAATTCACCCCTCCACTTT. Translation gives CASTPGRFNSPLHF.

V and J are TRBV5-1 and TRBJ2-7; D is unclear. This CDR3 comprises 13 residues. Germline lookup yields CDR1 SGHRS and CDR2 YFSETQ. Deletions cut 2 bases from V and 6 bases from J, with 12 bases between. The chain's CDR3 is CASSLGHLGEQYF. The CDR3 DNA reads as TGCGCCAGCAGCTTAGGGCACCTGGGCGAGCAGTACTTC.

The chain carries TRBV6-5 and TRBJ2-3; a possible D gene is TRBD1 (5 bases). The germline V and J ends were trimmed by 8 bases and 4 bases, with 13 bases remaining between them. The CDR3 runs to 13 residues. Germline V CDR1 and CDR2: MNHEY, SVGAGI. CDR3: CASVPAGSDTQYF. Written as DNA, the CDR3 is TGTGCCAGCGTTCCTGCAGGGTCAGATACGCAGTATTTT.

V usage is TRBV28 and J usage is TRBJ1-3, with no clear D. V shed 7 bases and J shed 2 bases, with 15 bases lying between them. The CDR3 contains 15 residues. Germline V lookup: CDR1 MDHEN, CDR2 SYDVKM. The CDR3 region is CASIRDSAPGNTIYF. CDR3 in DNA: TGTGCCAGCATTAGGGATAGCGCCCCTGGAAACACCATATATTTT.

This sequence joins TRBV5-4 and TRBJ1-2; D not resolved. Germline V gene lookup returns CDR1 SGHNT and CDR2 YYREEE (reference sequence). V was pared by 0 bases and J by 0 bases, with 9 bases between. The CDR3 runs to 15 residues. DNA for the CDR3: TGTGCCAGCAGCTTGGACGGAAGATCTAACTATGGCTACACCTTC. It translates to CASSLDGRSNYGYTF.

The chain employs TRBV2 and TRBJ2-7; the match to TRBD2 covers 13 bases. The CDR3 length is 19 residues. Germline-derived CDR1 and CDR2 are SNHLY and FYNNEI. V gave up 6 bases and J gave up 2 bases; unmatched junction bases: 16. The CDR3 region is CASSYRGRQGLAGTYEQYF. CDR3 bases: TGTGCCAGCAGCTACAGGGGGCGCCAGGGACTAGCGGGGACCTACGAGCAGTACTTC.

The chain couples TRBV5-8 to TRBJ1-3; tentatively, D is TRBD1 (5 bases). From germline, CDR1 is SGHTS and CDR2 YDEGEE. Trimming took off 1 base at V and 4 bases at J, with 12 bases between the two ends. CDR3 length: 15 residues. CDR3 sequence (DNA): TGTGCCAGCAGCTTGAGGGGACTTGGGGGAAACACCATATATTTT. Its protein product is CASSLRGLGGNTIYF.

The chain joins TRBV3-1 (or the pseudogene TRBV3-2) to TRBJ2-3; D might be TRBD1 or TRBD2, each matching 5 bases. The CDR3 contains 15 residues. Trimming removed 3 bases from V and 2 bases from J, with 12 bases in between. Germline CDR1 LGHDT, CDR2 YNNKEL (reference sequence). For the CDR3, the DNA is TGTGCCAGCAGCCACGGGGCAGGGCCCACAGATACGCAGTATTTT. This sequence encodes CASSHGAGPTDTQYF.

CDR3 sequence (DNA): TGCGCCAGCAGCCAATCCAGGGGGGGGGCCGGAACAGATACGCAGTATTTT. It yields the protein CASSQSRGGAGTDTQYF. The chain joins TRBV4-3 to TRBJ2-3; D tentatively fits TRBD1 or TRBD2 (7 bases each). CDR3 length: 17 amino acids. V was pared by 2 bases and J by 3 bases, with 18 bases between. Germline V gene sequence: CDR1 LGHNA, CDR2 YSLEER.

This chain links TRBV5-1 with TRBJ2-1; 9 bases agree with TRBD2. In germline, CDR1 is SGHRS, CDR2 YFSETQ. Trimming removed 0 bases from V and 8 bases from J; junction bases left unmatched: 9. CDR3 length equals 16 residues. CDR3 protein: CASSLEASGVLYEQFF. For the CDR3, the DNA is TGCGCCAGCAGCTTGGAAGCTAGCGGGGTCCTCTATGAGCAGTTCTTC.

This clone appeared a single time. CDR3: CASSQGYGETDTEAFF. As DNA, the CDR3 is TGCGCCAGCAGCCAGGGTTACGGGGAGACGGACACTGAAGCTTTCTTT. The J gene is TRBJ1-1, the V gene TRBV4-3; D is uncertain. The CDR3 loop spans 16 amino acids. The germline V gene has CDR1 LGHNA and CDR2 YSLEER. Trimming left V 3 bases short and J 3 bases short, with 17 bases between.

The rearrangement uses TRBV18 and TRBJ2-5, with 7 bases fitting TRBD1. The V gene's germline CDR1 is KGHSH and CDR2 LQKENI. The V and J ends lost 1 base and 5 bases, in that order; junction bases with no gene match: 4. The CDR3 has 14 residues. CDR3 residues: CASSPQGARETQYF. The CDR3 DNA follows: TGTGCCAGCTCACCACAGGGGGCTCGGGAGACCCAGTACTTC. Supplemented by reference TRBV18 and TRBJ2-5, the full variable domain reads NAGVMQNPRHLVRRRGQEARLRCSPMKGHSHVYWYRQLPEEGLKFMVYLQKENIIDESGMPKERFSAEFPKEGPSILRIQQVVRGDSAAYFCASSPQGARETQYFGPGTRLLVL.

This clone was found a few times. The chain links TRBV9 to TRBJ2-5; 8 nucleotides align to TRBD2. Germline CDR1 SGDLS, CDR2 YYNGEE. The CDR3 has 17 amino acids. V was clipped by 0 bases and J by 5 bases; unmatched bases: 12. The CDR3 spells CASSVAGGGTPVETQYF. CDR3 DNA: TGTGCCAGCAGCGTAGCTGGCGGGGGGACCCCGGTGGAGACCCAGTACTTC. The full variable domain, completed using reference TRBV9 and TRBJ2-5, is DSGVTQTPKHLITATGQRVTLRCSPRSGDLSVYWYQQSLDQGLQFLIQYYNGEERAKGNILERFSAQQFPDLHSELNLSSLELGDSALYFCASSVAGGGTPVETQYFGPGTRLLVL.